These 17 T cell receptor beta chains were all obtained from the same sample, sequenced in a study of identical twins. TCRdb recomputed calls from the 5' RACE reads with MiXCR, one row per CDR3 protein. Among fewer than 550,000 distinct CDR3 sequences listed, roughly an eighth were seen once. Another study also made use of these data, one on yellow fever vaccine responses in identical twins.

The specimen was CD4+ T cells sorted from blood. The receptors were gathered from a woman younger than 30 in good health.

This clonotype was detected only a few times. The CDR3 bases are TGTGCCAGCAGTTCCCAAAGGGGGCTGGTGAAAAACATTCAGTACTTC. This encodes CASSSQRGLVKNIQYF. The rearrangement links TRBV6-2 or TRBV6-3 to TRBJ2-4; TRBD1 agrees at 7 bases. CDR1 and CDR2 from the germline V gene are MNHEY and SVGEGT. The CDR3 is 16 residues long. V shed 4 bases, J shed 4 bases, and the junction held 10 bases outside the gene matches.

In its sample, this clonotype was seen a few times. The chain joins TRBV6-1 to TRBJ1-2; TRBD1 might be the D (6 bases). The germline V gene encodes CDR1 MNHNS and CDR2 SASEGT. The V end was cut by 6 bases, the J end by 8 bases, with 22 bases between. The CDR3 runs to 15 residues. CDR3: CASSPFQAGARGYTF. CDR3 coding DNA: TGTGCCAGCAGCCCCTTCCAGGCGGGGGCGAGGGGCTACACCTTC.

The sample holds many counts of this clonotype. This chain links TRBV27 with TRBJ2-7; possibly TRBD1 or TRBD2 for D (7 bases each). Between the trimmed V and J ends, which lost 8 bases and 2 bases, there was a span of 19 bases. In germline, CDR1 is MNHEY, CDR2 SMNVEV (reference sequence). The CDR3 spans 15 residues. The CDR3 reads CASGRAGQRTYEQYF. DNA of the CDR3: TGTGCCAGCGGCCGAGCGGGACAGCGAACCTACGAGCAGTACTTC.

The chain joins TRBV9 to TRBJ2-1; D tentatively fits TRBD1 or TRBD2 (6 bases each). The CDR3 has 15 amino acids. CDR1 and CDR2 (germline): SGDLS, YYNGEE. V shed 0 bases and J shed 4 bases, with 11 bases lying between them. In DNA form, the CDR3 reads TGTGCCAGCAGCGTAGATGGGGGGCCTTACAATGAGCAGTTCTTC. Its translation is CASSVDGGPYNEQFF.

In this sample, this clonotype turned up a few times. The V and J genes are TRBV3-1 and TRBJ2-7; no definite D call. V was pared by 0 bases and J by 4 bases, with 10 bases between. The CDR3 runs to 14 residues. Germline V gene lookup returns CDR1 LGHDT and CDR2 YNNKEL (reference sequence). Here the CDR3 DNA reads TGTGCCAGCAGCCAAGAATTGTCAGTTTACGAGCAGTACTTC. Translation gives CASSQELSVYEQYF.

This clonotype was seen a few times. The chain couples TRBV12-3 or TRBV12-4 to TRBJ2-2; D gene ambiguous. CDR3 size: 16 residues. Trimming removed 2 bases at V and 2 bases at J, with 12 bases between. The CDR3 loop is CASSLTMGSNTGELFF. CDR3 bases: TGTGCCAGCAGTTTAACCATGGGGTCAAACACCGGGGAGCTGTTTTTT.

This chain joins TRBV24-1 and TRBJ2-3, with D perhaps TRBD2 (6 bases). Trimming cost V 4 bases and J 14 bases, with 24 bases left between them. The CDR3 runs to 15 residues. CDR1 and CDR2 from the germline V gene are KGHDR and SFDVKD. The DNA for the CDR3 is TGTGCCACCAGTGACCCCAGAGCTGGAGGGCCCATTCGGTATTTT. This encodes CATSDPRAGGPIRYF.

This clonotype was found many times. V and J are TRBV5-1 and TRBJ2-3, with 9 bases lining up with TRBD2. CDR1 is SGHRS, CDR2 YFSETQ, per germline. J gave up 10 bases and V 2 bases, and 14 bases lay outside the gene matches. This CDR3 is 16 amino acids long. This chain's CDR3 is CASSFSGGGADIAQYF. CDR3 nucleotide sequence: TGCGCCAGCAGCTTCAGTGGCGGGGGGGCAGACATCGCGCAGTATTTT.

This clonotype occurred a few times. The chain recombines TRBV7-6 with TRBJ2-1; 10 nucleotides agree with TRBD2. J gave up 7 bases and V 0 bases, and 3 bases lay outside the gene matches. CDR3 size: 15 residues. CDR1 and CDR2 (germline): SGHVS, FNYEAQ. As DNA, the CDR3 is TGTGCCAGCAGCTTAGCACTAGCGGGACGGAATGAGCAGTTCTTC. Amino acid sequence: CASSLALAGRNEQFF. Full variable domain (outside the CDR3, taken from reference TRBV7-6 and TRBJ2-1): GAGVSQSPRYKVTKRGQDVALRCDPISGHVSLYWYRQALGQGPEFLTYFNYEAQQDKSGLPNDRFSAERPEGSISTLTIQRTEQRDSAMYRCASSLALAGRNEQFFGPGTRLTVL.

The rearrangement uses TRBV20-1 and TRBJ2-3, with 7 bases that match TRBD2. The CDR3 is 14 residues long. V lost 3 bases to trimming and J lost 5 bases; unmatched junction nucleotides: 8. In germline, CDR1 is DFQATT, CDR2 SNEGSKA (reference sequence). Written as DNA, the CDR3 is TGCAGTGCTAGTCCAGCGGGGATGTTAGATACGCAGTATTTT. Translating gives CSASPAGMLDTQYF.

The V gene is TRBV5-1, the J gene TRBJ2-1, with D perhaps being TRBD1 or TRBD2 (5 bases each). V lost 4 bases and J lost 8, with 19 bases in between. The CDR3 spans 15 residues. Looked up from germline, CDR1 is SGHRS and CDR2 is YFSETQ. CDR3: CASSPEGSRADEQFF. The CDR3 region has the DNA TGCGCCAGCAGCCCAGAGGGGTCCAGGGCGGATGAGCAGTTCTTC.

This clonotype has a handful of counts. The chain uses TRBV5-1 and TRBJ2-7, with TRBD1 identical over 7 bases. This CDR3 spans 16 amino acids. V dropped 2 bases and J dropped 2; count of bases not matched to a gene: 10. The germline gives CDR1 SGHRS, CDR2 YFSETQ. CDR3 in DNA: TGCGCCAGCAGCTTCCCTCTGACAGGGAACCCCTACGAGCAGTACTTC. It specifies CASSFPLTGNPYEQYF. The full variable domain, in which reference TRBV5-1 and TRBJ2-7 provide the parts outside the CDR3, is KAGVTQTPRYLIKTRGQQVTLSCSPISGHRSVSWYQQTPGQGLQFLFEYFSETQRNKGNFPGRFSGRQFSNSRSEMNVSTLELGDSALYLCASSFPLTGNPYEQYFGPGTRLTVT.

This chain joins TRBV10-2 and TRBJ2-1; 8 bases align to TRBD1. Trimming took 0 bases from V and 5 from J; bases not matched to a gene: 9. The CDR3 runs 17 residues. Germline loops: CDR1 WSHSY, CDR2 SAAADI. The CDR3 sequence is CASSESFRQGPNNEQFF. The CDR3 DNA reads TGCGCCAGCAGTGAGTCTTTCCGACAGGGGCCCAACAATGAGCAGTTCTTC.

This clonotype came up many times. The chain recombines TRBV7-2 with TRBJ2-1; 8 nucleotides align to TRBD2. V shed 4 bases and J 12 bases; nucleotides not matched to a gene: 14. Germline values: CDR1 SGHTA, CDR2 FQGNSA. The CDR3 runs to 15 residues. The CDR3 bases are TGTGCCAGCAGCTACGGACTAGCAGGAACCACCGGGCAGTTCTTC. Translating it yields CASSYGLAGTTGQFF.

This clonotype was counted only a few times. CDR3 nucleotides: TGTGCCAGCGGAGGACAGGGGTACAATGAGCAGTTCTTC. Translating it yields CASGGQGYNEQFF. This chain connects TRBV6-2 or TRBV6-3 to TRBJ2-1; 9 nucleotides agree with TRBD1. Germline V gives CDR1 MNHEY, CDR2 SVGEGT. Trimming removed 8 bases from V and 4 bases from J; junction bases left unmatched: 3. The CDR3 is 13 residues long.

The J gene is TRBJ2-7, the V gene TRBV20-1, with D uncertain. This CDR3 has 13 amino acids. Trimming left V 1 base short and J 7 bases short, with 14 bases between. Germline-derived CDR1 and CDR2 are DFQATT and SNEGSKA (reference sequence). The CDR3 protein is CSARGGGMGEQYF. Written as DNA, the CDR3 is TGCAGTGCTAGAGGGGGTGGGATGGGGGAGCAGTACTTC.

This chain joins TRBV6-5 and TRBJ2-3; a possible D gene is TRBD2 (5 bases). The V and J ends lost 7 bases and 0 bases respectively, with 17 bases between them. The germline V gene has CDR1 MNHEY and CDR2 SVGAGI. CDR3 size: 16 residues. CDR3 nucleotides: TGTGCCAGCACCCACCGAGGAGGCGCTAGCACAGATACGCAGTATTTT. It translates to CASTHRGGASTDTQYF.